This T cell receptor beta chain comes out of a study of T cell clonotyping in hematopoietic cell transplantation. Germline V lookup: CDR1 SGHDT, CDR2 YYEEEE. Trimming removed 4 bases at V and 11 bases at J, with 21 bases between. The CDR3 runs to 14 residues. Findings and limits, study-wide: CD4 and CD8 repertoire contributions could not be separated without sorting. Pathologically expanded recipient clonotypes increased progressively from day 30 to day 180 as diversity fell.

About this clone: Its target is unknown.

TCRdb's table, derived via immunoSEQ multiplex PCR, lists solely in-frame clones and lacks some. The sample records 15,000 to 20,000 clones, around 80% being singletons. Sample: peripheral blood mononuclear cells. The V and J genes are TRBV5-6 and TRBJ2-5, with D tentatively TRBD2 (6 bases). The receptor was derived from a man between 60 and 75 years old in good health. Some clones in this sample may be carry-over from other donors' samples. The CDR3 loop reads CASSDPRMREVQYF. In nucleotides, the CDR3 is TGTGCCAGCAGCGACCCACGGATGAGGGAGGTTCAGTACTTC.